The clone carrying this TCR beta chain was seen just once. Its antigen is not identified. V shed 8 bases and J shed 2 bases, with 10 bases lying between them. The CDR3 spans 13 residues. Per germline, CDR1 MNHNY and CDR2 SVGAGI (reference sequence). The sample originates from a study of CD8+ T cells in alopecia areata. Study observations and caveats: Normal skin's resident alphabeta T cells are also sequenced in scalp samples.

Sequencing used cDNA as its template, made by extracting RNA and reverse transcribing it. The repertoire was sequenced with immunoSEQ multiplex PCR; TCRdb's copy has only in-frame clones and lacks some. The data contain some 180,000 clones, 56% of them singletons. The specimen sequenced was CD8+ T cells sorted from blood. This clonotype was sampled from a human donor in good health. V is TRBV6-6 and J is TRBJ2-1, with D uncertain. CDR3 residues: CASFGPPYNEQFF. Here the CDR3 DNA reads TGTGCCAGCTTTGGTCCCCCCTACAATGAGCAGTTCTTC.